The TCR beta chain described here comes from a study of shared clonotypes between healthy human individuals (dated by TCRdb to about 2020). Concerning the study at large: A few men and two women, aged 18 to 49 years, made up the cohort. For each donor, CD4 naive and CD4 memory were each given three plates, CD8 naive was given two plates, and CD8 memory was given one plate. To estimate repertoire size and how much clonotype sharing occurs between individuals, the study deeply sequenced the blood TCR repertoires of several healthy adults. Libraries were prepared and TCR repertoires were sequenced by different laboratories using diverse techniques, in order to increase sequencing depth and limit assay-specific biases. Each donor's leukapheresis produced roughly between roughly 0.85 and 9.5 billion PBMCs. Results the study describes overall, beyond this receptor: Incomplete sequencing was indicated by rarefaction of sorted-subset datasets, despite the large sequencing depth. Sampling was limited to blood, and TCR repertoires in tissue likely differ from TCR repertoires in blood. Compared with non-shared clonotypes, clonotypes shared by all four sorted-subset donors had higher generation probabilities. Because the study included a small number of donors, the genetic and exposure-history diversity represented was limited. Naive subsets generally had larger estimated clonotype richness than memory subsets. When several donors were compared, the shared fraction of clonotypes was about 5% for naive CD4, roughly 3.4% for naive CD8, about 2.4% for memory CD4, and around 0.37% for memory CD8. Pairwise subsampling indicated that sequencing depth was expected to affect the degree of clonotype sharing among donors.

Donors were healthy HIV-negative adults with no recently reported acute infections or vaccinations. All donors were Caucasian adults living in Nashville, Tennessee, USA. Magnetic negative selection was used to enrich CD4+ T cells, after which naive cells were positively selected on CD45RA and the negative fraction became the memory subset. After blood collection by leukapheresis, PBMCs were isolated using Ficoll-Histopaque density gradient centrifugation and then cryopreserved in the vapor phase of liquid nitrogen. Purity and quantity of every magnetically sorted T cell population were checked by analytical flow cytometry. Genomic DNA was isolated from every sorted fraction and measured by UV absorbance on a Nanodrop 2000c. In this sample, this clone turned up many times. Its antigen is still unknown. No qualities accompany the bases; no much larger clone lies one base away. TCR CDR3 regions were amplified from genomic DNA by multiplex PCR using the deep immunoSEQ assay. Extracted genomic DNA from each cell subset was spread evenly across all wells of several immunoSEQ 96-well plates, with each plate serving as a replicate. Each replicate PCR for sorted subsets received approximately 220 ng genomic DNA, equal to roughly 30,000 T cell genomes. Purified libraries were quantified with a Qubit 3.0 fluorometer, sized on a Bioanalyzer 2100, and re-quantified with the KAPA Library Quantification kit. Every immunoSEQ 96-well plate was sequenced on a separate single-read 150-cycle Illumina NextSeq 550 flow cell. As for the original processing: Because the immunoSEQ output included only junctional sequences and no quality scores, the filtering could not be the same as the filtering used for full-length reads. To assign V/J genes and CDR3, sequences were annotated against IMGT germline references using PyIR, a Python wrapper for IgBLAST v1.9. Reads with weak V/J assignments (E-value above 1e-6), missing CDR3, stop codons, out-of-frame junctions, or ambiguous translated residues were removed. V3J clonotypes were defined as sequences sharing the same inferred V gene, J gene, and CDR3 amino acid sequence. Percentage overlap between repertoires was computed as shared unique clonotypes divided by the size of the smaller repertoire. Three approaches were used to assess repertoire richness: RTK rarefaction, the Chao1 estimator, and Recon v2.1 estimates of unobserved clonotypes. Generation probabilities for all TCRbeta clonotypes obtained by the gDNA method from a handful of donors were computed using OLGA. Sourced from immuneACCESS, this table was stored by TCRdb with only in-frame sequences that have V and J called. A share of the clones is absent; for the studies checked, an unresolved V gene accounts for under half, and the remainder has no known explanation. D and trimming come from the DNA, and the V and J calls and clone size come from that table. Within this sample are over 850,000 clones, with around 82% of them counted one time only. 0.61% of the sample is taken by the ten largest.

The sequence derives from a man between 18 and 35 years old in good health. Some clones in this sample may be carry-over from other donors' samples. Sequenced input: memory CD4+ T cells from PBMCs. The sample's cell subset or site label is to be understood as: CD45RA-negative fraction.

CDR3 sequence: CASSHPSGRGTGNTIYF. The bases read TGCGCCAGCAGCCACCCCTCGGGGAGAGGAACTGGAAACACCATATATTTT. The V gene is TRBV4-1 and the J gene is TRBJ1-3; no D gene call is confident. The germline V gene supplies CDR1 MGHRA and CDR2 YSYEKL. The trim is 3 bases for V and 2 bases for J, with a gap of 17 bases between the germline ends. Including cysteine and phenylalanine, the CDR3 has 17 amino acids. The sequence is cut down to CDR3 DNA, 51 bases in frame from base 1.